This TCR beta chain appears in the sequencing data of a study of CD8+CD57+ T cells in acquired aplastic anemia. Study context: The sorted CD4+ and CD8+ cells yielded an average approximately 3.3 ug of DNA.

As concerns this clonotype: Antigen specificity is unknown.

Broader study findings: Patients had twenty-nine CD8+ CDR3 sequences in common with controls (the shared set).

Genomic DNA, the template, was used for profiling of the TCR beta VDJ and CDR3. MiXCR, run by TCRdb on the reads, gives a single entry per CDR3 protein. This sample has under 500,000 distinct CDR3 sequences, with around 30% found just once. All patients picked for sequencing had shown, by flow cytometry, an expansion of CD8+CD57+ cells. The sample comprised sorted CD4+, CD8+, or CD8+CD57+ T cells (not recorded which) from PBMCs. The receptor was derived from a human donor with aplastic anemia.

This CDR3 reads CASSFVGNTEAFF. The CDR3 nucleotides read TGCGCCAGCAGCTTCGTAGGCAACACTGAAGCTTTCTTT. V gene TRBV5-1 combines with J gene TRBJ1-1, with D uncertain. Germline V gene data show CDR1 as SGHRS and CDR2 as YFSETQ. With 2 bases removed from V and 2 bases from J, the gap between germline ends came to 7 bases. The CDR3 loop spans 13 amino acids.